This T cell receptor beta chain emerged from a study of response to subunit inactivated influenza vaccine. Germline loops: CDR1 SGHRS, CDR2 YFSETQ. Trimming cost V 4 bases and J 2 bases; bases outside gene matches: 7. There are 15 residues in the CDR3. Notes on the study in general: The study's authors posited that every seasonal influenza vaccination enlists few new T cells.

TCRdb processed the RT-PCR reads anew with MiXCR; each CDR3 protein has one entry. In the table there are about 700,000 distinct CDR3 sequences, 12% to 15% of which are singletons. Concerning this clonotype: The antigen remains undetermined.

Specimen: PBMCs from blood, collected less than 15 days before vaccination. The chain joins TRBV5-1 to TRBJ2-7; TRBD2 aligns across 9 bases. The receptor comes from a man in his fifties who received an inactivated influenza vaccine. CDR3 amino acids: CASSTASGATYEQYF. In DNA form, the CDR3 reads TGCGCCAGCAGCACTGCTAGCGGGGCGACCTACGAGCAGTACTTC.